The 15 T cell receptor beta chains listed next were all sequenced from one sample in a study of cytomegalovirus exposure and HLA in healthy donors. The method was immunoSEQ multiplex PCR; TCRdb's version includes in-frame clones alone and lacks a portion of them. The data hold about 70,000 clones, with about 94% observed a single time. The sequencing input was PBMCs. The receptors were sampled from a young man in good health and CMV-seropositive.

Comments on this clone: Mismatch with germline at one junction end may stem from a read error. The gene calls are TRBV5-4 and TRBJ2-2, with D perhaps matching TRBD2 (5 bases). The CDR3 extends over 18 amino acids. Per the germline V gene, CDR1 is SGHNT and CDR2 is YYREEE (reference sequence). The CDR3 region has the DNA TGTGCCAGCAGCTCCGATGGGCCGGGCTGGGAACTTCGGTGGGGAGCTGTTTTT. It encodes CASSSDGPGWELRWGAVF.

This chain connects TRBV10-3 to TRBJ1-5; no reliable D call. V shed 6 bases and J shed 10 bases, with 16 bases lying between them. CDR1 is ENHRY, CDR2 SYGVKD, per germline. The CDR3 covers 13 residues. The CDR3 coding sequence is TGTGCCATCAGCCCCGGGTCCAACCACCCCCAGCATTTT. Its translation is CAISPGSNHPQHF.

The chain joins TRBV27 to TRBJ2-7; 15 bases are shared with TRBD2. Germline V gene data show CDR1 as MNHEY and CDR2 as SMNVEV (reference sequence). There are 20 residues in the CDR3. The V gene end was trimmed by 6 bases and the J gene end by 2 bases; junction bases not matched to a gene: 17. The chain's CDR3 is CASSSRRSGTSGRKAYEQYF. The CDR3 region has the DNA TGTGCCAGCAGCTCACGTCGCTCCGGGACTAGCGGGAGGAAAGCCTACGAGCAGTACTTC.

The chain employs TRBV10-3 and TRBJ2-4, with D possibly being TRBD1 (6 bases). This CDR3 comprises 15 residues. Trimming took off 5 bases at V and 0 bases at J, with 11 bases between the two ends. CDR1 is ENHRY and CDR2 is SYGVKD in the germline V gene. CDR3 coding DNA: TGTGCCATCAGTACAGGGTCCCTAGCCAAAAACATTCAGTACTTC. Translating gives CAISTGSLAKNIQYF.

The CDR3 DNA sequence: TGTGCCATCAGTGAGTTTCCAGGCTACGAGCAGTACTTC. This gives the protein CAISEFPGYEQYF. The rearrangement uses TRBV10-3 and TRBJ2-7; D gene ambiguous. Germline V gene lookup returns CDR1 ENHRY and CDR2 SYGVKD. V was shortened by 1 base and J by 3 bases, with 7 bases between the two germline ends. The CDR3 totals 13 residues.

The chain has TRBV28 and TRBJ2-4; TRBD1 might be the D (5 bases). The germline CDR1 and CDR2 sequences are MDHEN and SYDVKM. The CDR3 spans 15 residues. V lost 7 bases to trimming and J lost 3 bases, with 16 bases between them. DNA of the CDR3: TGTGCCAGCAATTCAGGGTCTTCAGGCAAAAACATTCAGTACTTC. This sequence encodes CASNSGSSGKNIQYF.

V is TRBV2 and J is TRBJ2-2; a possible D gene is TRBD2 (6 bases). CDR1 SNHLY and CDR2 FYNNEI come from the germline V gene. Trimming stripped 4 bases from V and 7 bases from J, with 10 bases between. The CDR3 has 13 amino acids. The CDR3 DNA sequence: TGTGCCAGCAGTGGGGGACTTTACGGGGAGCTGTTTTTT. Translation gives CASSGGLYGELFF. The variable domain in full, with the rest retrieved from reference TRBV2 and TRBJ2-2, is EPEVTQTPSHQVTQMGQEVILRCVPISNHLYFYWYRQILGQKVEFLVSFYNNEISEKSEIFDDQFSVERPDGSNFTLKIRSTKLEDSAMYFCASSGGLYGELFFGEGSRLTVL.

The chain employs TRBV6-1 and TRBJ2-7, with a tentative D call TRBD1 (6 bases). This CDR3 has 14 amino acids. Per germline, CDR1 MNHNS and CDR2 SASEGT. V lost 10 bases and J lost 7, with 23 bases in between. The CDR3 protein is CAIKPGHPSREQYF. The CDR3 nucleotides read TGTGCCATCAAGCCGGGACATCCGTCAAGGGAGCAGTACTTC.

The V call is TRBV5-4, the J call TRBJ2-3; 9 bases map to TRBD1. Germline CDR1 SGHNT, CDR2 YYREEE (reference sequence). The CDR3 is made up of 16 amino acids. The J segment lost 1 base and the V segment lost 1 base, leaving 4 bases of the junction unmatched. For the CDR3, the DNA is TGTGCCAGCAGCTTGAAGGACAGGGGCGGCACAGATACGCAGTATTTT. Its protein product is CASSLKDRGGTDTQYF. Supplemented by reference TRBV5-4 and TRBJ2-3, the full variable domain reads ETGVTQSPTHLIKTRGQQVTLRCSSQSGHNTVSWYQQALGQGPQFIFQYYREEENGRGNFPPRFSGLQFPNYSSELNVNALELDDSALYLCASSLKDRGGTDTQYFGPGTRLTVL.

V gene TRBV30 combines with J gene TRBJ1-1; perhaps TRBD1 as D (5 bases). CDR3 length: 11 amino acids. Germline V gene lookup returns CDR1 GTSNPN and CDR2 SVGIG (reference sequence). Trimming shortened V by 2 bases and J by 5 bases, and 6 bases separated the two germline ends. As DNA, the CDR3 is TGTGCCTGGAGTAGGGGAACTGAAGCTTTCTTT. Its translation: CAWSRGTEAFF.

The V gene is TRBV2, the J gene TRBJ2-5; no definite D call. The CDR3 consists of 12 residues. V was cut by 1 base and J by 5 bases, with 5 bases left in between. CDR1 SNHLY and CDR2 FYNNEI come from the germline V gene. DNA of the CDR3: TGTGCCAGCAGTGAAGTCCATGAGACCCAGTACTTC. Translated: CASSEVHETQYF.

The chain carries TRBV19 and TRBJ1-1; 9 bases agree with TRBD1. Losses at the gene ends were 5 bases for V and 0 bases for J; bases not matched to a gene: 10. Germline lookup yields CDR1 LNHDA and CDR2 SQIVND (reference sequence). This CDR3 is 17 amino acids long. CDR3 in DNA: TGTGCCAGTAGTTTGGGGCGGGACAGGGACCTGAACACTGAAGCTTTCTTT. Its protein product is CASSLGRDRDLNTEAFF.

The chain employs TRBV9 and TRBJ1-3; perhaps TRBD1 as D (5 bases). Trimming left V 0 bases short and J 6 bases short, with 10 bases between. The length of the CDR3 is 14 residues. Germline assignment: CDR1 SGDLS and CDR2 YYNGEE. The CDR3 region is CASSVGVGENTIYF. In DNA form, the CDR3 reads TGTGCCAGCAGCGTAGGAGTAGGGGAAAACACCATATATTTT.

The V gene is TRBV5-3, the J gene TRBJ1-1, with TRBD1 matching over 8 bases. TRBV5-3 counts as an open reading frame of uncertain function. V trimming: 4 bases; J trimming: 5 bases; junction bases outside the gene matches: 7. This CDR3 contains 14 residues. CDR3 nucleotides: TGTGCCAGAAGCATAATAACAGGGGGAACTGAAGCTTTCTTT. It codes for CARSIITGGTEAFF.

V is TRBV19 and J is TRBJ1-5; D is undetermined. Per germline, CDR1 LNHDA and CDR2 SQIVND (reference sequence). The CDR3 covers 13 residues. The V gene lost 0 bases and the J gene lost 6 bases, with 6 bases spanning the gap. CDR3 nucleotides: TGTGCCAGTAGTATAGATCGAGTTCAGCCCCAGCATTTT. It yields the protein CASSIDRVQPQHF.